This T cell receptor (beta chain) was documented in a study of blood T cells in healthy people across ages. General study points: There were more naive CD4+ cells and higher diversity in long-lived donors than in aged donors. In these data, TCR beta diversity tracked strongly with naive T cell percentage.

Points on this clonotype: Antigen: not known.

A second PCR of roughly 7 to 11 cycles used a sample-barcoded 5' primer and a J-beta primer mix. A template-switch adaptor containing 12 random nucleotides labeled each cDNA molecule. Using its own MiXCR run on the 5' RACE reads, TCRdb lists one record per CDR3 protein. The sample records roughly 1.4 million distinct CDR3 sequences, around 55% being singletons. The sequencing input was blood. The sequence came from a man aged 18-30 years in good health.

CDR3 DNA: TGTGCCAGCTCAGACTACACAGGGGCGGGTAATTCACCCCTCCACTTT. Amino acid sequence: CASSDYTGAGNSPLHF. J is TRBJ1-6 and V is TRBV18; TRBD1 aligns across 7 bases. CDR3 length: 16 amino acids. Trimming took 5 bases from V and 6 from J; bases not matched to a gene: 10. The germline V gene encodes CDR1 KGHSH and CDR2 LQKENI.